The 4 T cell receptor beta chains given below trace back to one sample, sequenced in a study of cytomegalovirus exposure and HLA in healthy donors. It was with 60 Vbeta and 13 Jbeta primers that the PCR ran. The table came from immunoSEQ multiplex PCR; TCRdb's copy has only in-frame clones and leaves some out. The sample contains about 190,000 clones, roughly 80% of which appear only once. Material for sequencing was PBMCs. These receptor sequences come from a woman between 50 and 59 years old in good health and CMV-seropositive.

The chain recombines TRBV19 with TRBJ1-5, with no clear D. V lost 5 bases to trimming and J lost 11 bases, with 19 bases between them. This CDR3 comprises 14 residues. The germline gives CDR1 LNHDA, CDR2 SQIVND (reference sequence). The CDR3 loop is CASSRQDPSASQHF. In nucleotides, the CDR3 is TGTGCCAGTAGTCGGCAGGATCCCTCTGCGTCCCAGCATTTT.

V usage is TRBV29-1 and J usage is TRBJ2-4; D ambiguous. Trimming left V 8 bases short and J 1 base short, with 12 bases between. This CDR3 contains 13 residues. Germline loops: CDR1 SQVTM, CDR2 ANQGSEA. The CDR3 loop reads CSFAVRAKNIQYF. The CDR3 DNA sequence: TGCAGCTTCGCGGTACGGGCCAAAAACATTCAGTACTTC.

The rearrangement joins TRBV2 to TRBJ1-2; no reliable D call. The CDR3 is 11 residues long. The V gene lost 6 bases and the J gene lost 5 bases, with 7 bases spanning the gap. Germline CDR1 reads SNHLY; CDR2 reads FYNNEI. CDR3 region: CASRLTYGYTF. The CDR3 region has the DNA TGTGCCAGCAGACTGACATATGGCTACACCTTC.

This clone was found a few times. This chain uses TRBV6-5 with TRBJ1-1; D is unclear. V shed 6 bases and J shed 2 bases, with 4 bases lying between them. The length of the CDR3 is 11 residues. The germline V gene has CDR1 MNHEY and CDR2 SVGAGI. CDR3 residues: CASRRNTEAFF. CDR3 coding DNA: TGTGCCAGCAGGAGAAACACTGAAGCTTTCTTT.